Following are 30 T cell receptor beta chains from one sample sequenced in a study of human T cells and chemical hapten exposure. TCRdb recomputed calls from the RACE reads with MiXCR, one row per CDR3 protein. The table has 60,000 to 80,000 distinct CDR3 sequences, under 7.5% seen once; the top ten hold 3.4%. Time point specified: healthy volunteer bleed at 6 weeks. Whole blood that had not been fractionated was the source of extracted total RNA. The sample comprised whole blood. The receptor source for this set is a female donor in good health. Some clones in this sample may be carry-over from other donors' samples.

This clonotype was seen at least ten times. The V call is TRBV20-1, the J call TRBJ1-3, with 7 nucleotides matching TRBD1. CDR1 and CDR2 from the germline V gene are DFQATT and SNEGSKA (reference sequence). The CDR3 contains 19 residues. V dropped 2 bases and J dropped 0; count of bases not matched to a gene: 16. DNA of the CDR3: TGCAGTGCTAGATCCATCTACACCGACAGGGCCGCCTCTGGAAACACCATATATTTT. Amino acids: CSARSIYTDRAASGNTIYF.

CDR3 bases: TGTGCCAGCAGCTCGGGACAGCTGGATGGCTACACCTTC. Its translation is CASSSGQLDGYTF. The V and J genes are TRBV25-1 and TRBJ1-2; 7 bases are a match to TRBD1. Germline CDR1 MGHDK, CDR2 SYGVNS. The CDR3 has 13 residues. The J segment lost 6 bases and the V segment lost 6 bases, leaving 7 bases of the junction unmatched.

This clonotype was seen repeatedly, ten times or more. The chain uses TRBV6-2 or TRBV6-3 and TRBJ2-1; D unresolved. The germline gives CDR1 MNHEY, CDR2 SVGEGT. Trimming shortened V by 6 bases and J by 9 bases, and 9 bases separated the two germline ends. This CDR3 has 11 amino acids. CDR3: CASSHRTEQFF. The CDR3 bases are TGTGCCAGCAGCCACCGGACTGAGCAGTTCTTC.

This clonotype was seen a handful of times. The rearrangement links TRBV19 to TRBJ1-2, with 7 bases that match TRBD1. Looked up from germline, CDR1 is LNHDA and CDR2 is SQIVND (reference sequence). This CDR3 has 17 amino acids. V gave up 3 bases and J gave up 3 bases; unmatched junction bases: 13. The CDR3 here is CASSIGFLGQVDYGYTF. The CDR3 DNA sequence: TGTGCCAGTAGTATCGGGTTCCTCGGACAGGTGGACTATGGCTACACCTTC.

In its sample, this clonotype was seen many times. The V and J genes are TRBV5-1 and TRBJ1-1; D not certain. V was pared by 4 bases and J by 2 bases, with 12 bases between. The CDR3 sequence is 14 residues long. Germline-derived CDR1 and CDR2 are SGHRS and YFSETQ. In DNA, the CDR3 is TGCGCCAGCAGCACCCGATTACCAAACACTGAAGCTTTCTTT. This translates into CASSTRLPNTEAFF.

CDR3 sequence (DNA): TGTGCCAGCACCCACAGGACTAGCGGGAGCGGGACAGATACGCAGTATTTT. Its translation: CASTHRTSGSGTDTQYF. This chain uses TRBV3-1 with TRBJ2-3; 13 bases are a match to TRBD2. Germline V gene sequence: CDR1 LGHDT, CDR2 YNNKEL (reference sequence). V dropped 7 bases and J dropped 3; count of bases not matched to a gene: 10. The CDR3 loop spans 17 amino acids.

There are a few counts of this clonotype. The V call is TRBV5-1, the J call TRBJ1-4, with D tentatively TRBD1 (5 bases). Germline lookup yields CDR1 SGHRS and CDR2 YFSETQ. The CDR3 length is 14 residues. V lost 0 bases and J 6 bases, leaving 9 bases between the germline ends. CDR3 sequence (DNA): TGCGCCAGCAGCTTGGTGGTACAGGATGAAAAACTGTTTTTT. Its protein is CASSLVVQDEKLFF.

This clonotype was counted many times. The chain joins TRBV15 to TRBJ1-5; 9 bases are shared with TRBD1. Germline lookup yields CDR1 LNHNV and CDR2 YYDKDF (reference sequence). The CDR3 runs 17 residues. J was trimmed by 1 base and V by 4 bases; bases with no gene match: 8. The CDR3 DNA sequence: TGTGCCACCAGCACTACCTACGGGACAGGGAGCAATCAGCCCCAGCATTTT. This translates into CATSTTYGTGSNQPQHF.

The genes are TRBV28 and TRBJ1-3; D unresolved. There are 13 residues in the CDR3. The V end lost 8 bases, the J end lost 0 bases, and 8 bases lay between the germline ends. Germline V gene sequence: CDR1 MDHEN, CDR2 SYDVKM. The CDR3 sequence is CASRTGSGNTIYF. CDR3 sequence (DNA): TGTGCCAGCCGGACCGGCTCTGGAAACACCATATATTTT.

This clonotype was picked up many times. The V call is TRBV27, the J call TRBJ2-3; TRBD2 aligns across 9 bases. Trimming took 0 bases from V and 8 from J; bases not matched to a gene: 9. The V gene's germline CDR1 is MNHEY and CDR2 SMNVEV (reference sequence). CDR3 size: 16 residues. The CDR3 is CASSLSGGSGSSTQYF. For the CDR3, the DNA is TGTGCCAGCAGTTTATCGGGGGGTAGCGGGAGCAGTACGCAGTATTTT.

This clonotype was counted ten times or more. This chain connects TRBV20-1 to TRBJ2-3, with 11 bases aligning to TRBD2. CDR3 size: 15 residues. The germline V gene has CDR1 DFQATT and CDR2 SNEGSKA (reference sequence). The junction had 7 bases not matched to a gene; V was cut back by 2 bases and J by 6 bases. The CDR3 sequence: CSARSRLAGSDTQYF. CDR3 coding DNA: TGCAGTGCTAGATCGCGACTAGCGGGATCTGATACGCAGTATTTT.

This clonotype appeared many times. J is TRBJ2-3 and V is TRBV6-6; 7 bases are shared with TRBD1. Germline V lookup: CDR1 MNHNY, CDR2 SVGAGI (reference sequence). V lost 1 base, J lost 5 bases, and 6 bases stayed unmatched. CDR3 length: 15 amino acids. This CDR3 is CASSYLGDSLDTQYF. CDR3 coding DNA: TGTGCCAGCAGTTACTTGGGGGACAGCCTAGATACGCAGTATTTT.

The table lists this clonotype with many counts. J is TRBJ2-1 and V is TRBV20-1; D unclear. Germline CDR1 reads DFQATT; CDR2 reads SNEGSKA (reference sequence). The CDR3 spans 12 residues. Trimming took 6 bases from V and 7 from J, leaving 13 bases between them. The CDR3 bases are TGCAGTGCCAGCATATCCCGGAATGAGCAGTTCTTC. Translation: CSASISRNEQFF.

In its sample, this clonotype was seen many times. The chain has TRBV6-2 or TRBV6-3 and TRBJ2-7; D assignment may be TRBD1 or TRBD2 (5 bases each). The CDR3 extends over 15 amino acids. The V end lost 6 bases, the J end lost 6 bases, and 21 bases lay between the germline ends. Germline CDR1 and CDR2: MNHEY and SVGEGT. The CDR3, as DNA: TGTGCCAGCAGCTCGACTCCGGGACCCCACGTCGAGCAGTACTTC. Its translation: CASSSTPGPHVEQYF.

This clonotype has more than one count but fewer than ten. This rearrangement joins TRBV12-3 or TRBV12-4 to TRBJ2-2; D may be TRBD2 (5 bases). This CDR3 spans 14 amino acids. V was cut by 8 bases and J by 7 bases, with 17 bases left in between. Here the CDR3 DNA reads TGTGCCAGCTGGTCTGCTAGCTTCGGCGGGGAGCTGTTTTTT. It is translated as CASWSASFGGELFF.

About this clonotype: This could be a read error, since a much larger clone is one nucleotide away. The chain couples TRBV28 to TRBJ1-2, with TRBD1 matching 7 bases. The CDR3 spans 11 residues. The germline V gene encodes CDR1 MDHEN and CDR2 SYDVKM. The CDR3 DNA is TGTGCCAGCACGGACAGGAATGGCTACAACTTC. It codes for CASTDRNGYNF.

This clonotype was recorded a few times. The chain couples TRBV28 to TRBJ2-3, with TRBD2 identical over 10 bases. The ends lost 3 bases at V and 4 bases at J; junction bases unmatched: 4. The CDR3 is 15 amino acids. From germline, CDR1 is MDHEN and CDR2 SYDVKM. The CDR3 sequence: CASSFLAGAPDTQYF. CDR3 sequence (DNA): TGTGCCAGCAGTTTTCTAGCGGGAGCCCCAGATACGCAGTATTTT.

The table lists this clonotype with a few counts. The V and J genes are TRBV3-1 and TRBJ1-6; D remains ambiguous. The CDR3 loop spans 16 amino acids. The V and J ends lost 0 bases and 10 bases respectively, with 16 bases between them. The germline V gene encodes CDR1 LGHDT and CDR2 YNNKEL (reference sequence). The CDR3 sequence: CASSQDIRASHSPLHF. CDR3 nucleotides: TGTGCCAGCAGCCAAGATATTAGGGCGTCGCACTCACCCCTCCACTTT.

The V call is TRBV7-8, the J call TRBJ2-3, with 8 bases that match TRBD1. The CDR3 contains 16 residues. Losses at the gene ends were 4 bases for V and 2 bases for J; bases not matched to a gene: 8. The germline CDR1 and CDR2 sequences are SGHVS and FQNEAQ. The DNA of the CDR3 is TGTGCCAGCAGCTACGGGACAGGCCAGTTCACAGATACGCAGTATTTT. Its protein is CASSYGTGQFTDTQYF.

This clonotype was recorded at least ten times. The gene calls are TRBV2 and TRBJ2-2; 11 positions match TRBD2. V gave up 7 bases and J gave up 3 bases; unmatched junction bases: 7. The germline gives CDR1 SNHLY, CDR2 FYNNEI. The CDR3 extends over 16 amino acids. In DNA, the CDR3 is TGTGCCAGCACCGATCGGACTAGCGGGTACACCGGGGAGCTGTTTTTT. This encodes CASTDRTSGYTGELFF. Looking up the rest from reference TRBV2 and TRBJ2-2 gives the full variable domain: EPEVTQTPSHQVTQMGQEVILRCVPISNHLYFYWYRQILGQKVEFLVSFYNNEISEKSEIFDDQFSVERPDGSNFTLKIRSTKLEDSAMYFCASTDRTSGYTGELFFGEGSRLTVL.

As DNA, the CDR3 is TGTGCCAGCAGTTTATTCGCAGCGGTTAGCACAGATACGCAGTATTTT. It translates to CASSLFAAVSTDTQYF. The chain carries TRBV28 and TRBJ2-3; a possible D gene is TRBD2 (5 bases). The V gene's germline CDR1 is MDHEN and CDR2 SYDVKM. The V gene lost 1 base and the J gene lost 0 bases, with 11 bases spanning the gap. The CDR3 contains 16 residues.

This rearrangement joins TRBV20-1 to TRBJ2-3; D possibly corresponds to TRBD1 (7 bases). The V end lost 5 bases, the J end lost 6 bases, and 18 bases lay between the germline ends. Germline CDR1 is DFQATT and CDR2 is SNEGSKA (reference sequence). CDR3 size: 14 residues. In nucleotides, the CDR3 is TGCAGTGCTTCACAGGGGACTGTGCGCGATACGCAGTATTTT. Translated: CSASQGTVRDTQYF.

The chain has TRBV14 and TRBJ2-3, with a possible D match to TRBD2 (6 bases). The germline V gene encodes CDR1 SGHDN and CDR2 FVKESK. Trimming shortened V by 4 bases and J by 3 bases, and 14 bases separated the two germline ends. CDR3 length: 15 residues. In DNA form, the CDR3 reads TGTGCCAGCAGCCGAGTCGGGAGTGGAACAGATACGCAGTATTTT. It translates to CASSRVGSGTDTQYF.

In this sample, this clonotype turned up many times. The chain carries TRBV12-2 and TRBJ2-7; whether TRBD2, the table's D call, matches the DNA was not checked. TRBV12-2 is reported as a pseudogene. The length of the CDR3 is 15 residues. The CDR3 DNA reads as TGTGCAAGTCGCTTAAGACGGGAGAGAACCTACGAGCAGTACTTC. As protein: CASRLRRERTYEQYF.

This clonotype has only a few counts. The chain is built from TRBV6-2 or TRBV6-3 and TRBJ2-5; either TRBD1 or TRBD2 may supply D (6 bases each). Trimming cost V 6 bases and J 4 bases, with 15 bases left between them. Germline V gene data show CDR1 as MNHEY and CDR2 as SVGEGT. The CDR3 length is 14 residues. The CDR3 reads CASRREGEAETQYF. The CDR3 DNA follows: TGTGCCAGCAGACGCGAGGGGGAGGCAGAGACCCAGTACTTC.

This clonotype came up many times. The V call is TRBV6-2 or TRBV6-3, the J call TRBJ2-1, with D uncertain. Looked up from germline, CDR1 is MNHEY and CDR2 is SVGEGT. V lost 2 bases to trimming and J lost 3 bases, with 8 bases between them. The CDR3 loop spans 14 amino acids. The CDR3 DNA reads as TGTGCCAGCAGTTACGGGCCCATCTACAATGAGCAGTTCTTC. Translation gives CASSYGPIYNEQFF.

This clonotype showed up just a few times. The chain carries TRBV4-1 and TRBJ1-1; D gene uncertain. This CDR3 has 14 amino acids. CDR1 is MGHRA and CDR2 is YSYEKL in the germline V gene. V lost 0 bases and J lost 5, with 10 bases in between. The CDR3 is CASSQETWRTEAFF. The DNA of the CDR3 is TGCGCCAGCAGCCAAGAGACGTGGAGGACTGAAGCTTTCTTT.

This clonotype was detected many times. The chain links TRBV20-1 to TRBJ2-7; the match to TRBD1 covers 8 bases. CDR1 is DFQATT and CDR2 is SNEGSKA in the germline V gene (reference sequence). This CDR3 spans 14 amino acids. V trimming: 4 bases; J trimming: 0 bases; junction bases outside the gene matches: 5. CDR3 in DNA: TGCAGTGCTACTCGGACAGGGCTCTCCTACGAGCAGTACTTC. Protein product: CSATRTGLSYEQYF.

In its sample, this clonotype was seen a few times. Sequence at one end of the junction differs from germline and may be a read error. The J gene is TRBJ1-6, the V gene TRBV6-6; TRBD1 aligns across 9 bases. In germline, CDR1 is MNHNY, CDR2 SVGAGI (reference sequence). The CDR3 spans 14 residues. This CDR3 reads CASSSRATPGQGHF. The DNA for the CDR3 is TGTGCCAGCAGTTCACGCGCTACTCCGGGACAGGGTCATTTT.

The sample holds many counts of this clonotype. The genes are TRBV5-5 and TRBJ2-3; TRBD1 matches 9 bases. From germline, CDR1 is SGHKS and CDR2 YYEKEE (reference sequence). Germline trimming cut 2 bases from V and 5 bases from J; bases unmatched to any gene: 21. CDR3 length: 20 residues. The CDR3 spells CASSLRLGGSTGGHRDTQYF. DNA for the CDR3: TGTGCCAGCAGCTTACGCCTTGGCGGCTCGACAGGGGGACACAGAGATACGCAGTATTTT.